The 32 T cell receptor beta chains below all came from one sample that was sequenced in a study of blood T cell repertoires in COVID-19. The method was immunoSEQ multiplex PCR; TCRdb's version includes in-frame clones alone and lacks a portion of them. The table shows about 260,000 clones, with around nine tenths occurring only once. Sequenced material: peripheral blood. These receptors were obtained from a man between 35 and 55 years old who had recovered from COVID-19.

The CDR3 nucleotides are TGTGCCAGCATCCTGACAGAAAACTATGGCTACACCTTC. Translating gives CASILTENYGYTF. The V gene is TRBV2, the J gene TRBJ1-2, with TRBD1 as a possible D gene (5 bases). CDR1 is SNHLY, CDR2 FYNNEI, per germline. This CDR3 has 13 amino acids. V was clipped by 7 bases and J by 2 bases, with 11 bases between them.

The J gene is TRBJ2-1, the V gene TRBV2; TRBD2 matches 12 bases. J gave up 7 bases and V 6 bases, and 7 bases lay outside the gene matches. Germline V gene lookup returns CDR1 SNHLY and CDR2 FYNNEI. CDR3 length: 15 residues. CDR3 DNA: TGTGCCAGCAGCCCGGGACTAGCGGGCGGAAATGAGCAGTTCTTC. This sequence encodes CASSPGLAGGNEQFF. Supplemented by reference TRBV2 and TRBJ2-1, the full variable domain reads EPEVTQTPSHQVTQMGQEVILRCVPISNHLYFYWYRQILGQKVEFLVSFYNNEISEKSEIFDDQFSVERPDGSNFTLKIRSTKLEDSAMYFCASSPGLAGGNEQFFGPGTRLTVL.

The chain couples TRBV19 to TRBJ1-5; TRBD1 matches 11 bases. The CDR3 spans 14 residues. The germline gives CDR1 LNHDA, CDR2 SQIVND (reference sequence). Germline trimming cut 7 bases from V and 6 bases from J; bases unmatched to any gene: 5. The CDR3 region is CASKEGTGGQPQHF. CDR3 sequence (DNA): TGTGCCAGTAAAGAAGGGACAGGGGGTCAGCCCCAGCATTTT.

This chain links TRBV3-1 (or the pseudogene TRBV3-2) with TRBJ2-5; maybe TRBD2 (6 bases). The CDR3 loop spans 13 amino acids. Between the trimmed V and J ends, which lost 4 bases and 2 bases, there was a span of 8 bases. Germline CDR1 is LGHDT and CDR2 is YNNKEL (reference sequence). CDR3 DNA: TGTGCCAGCAGCCCCGGGAGACAAGAGACCCAGTACTTC. Encoded protein: CASSPGRQETQYF.

The J gene is TRBJ2-6, the V gene TRBV9; D unresolved. The CDR3 totals 14 residues. Looked up from germline, CDR1 is SGDLS and CDR2 is YYNGEE. V was shortened by 6 bases and J by 0 bases, with 7 bases between the two germline ends. CDR3: CASTYSSGANVLTF. The CDR3 DNA sequence: TGTGCCAGCACCTACTCCTCTGGGGCCAACGTCCTGACTTTC.

This clone has just one count. The CDR3 region has the DNA TGCGCCAGCAGCCAAGATTTCGCGGGGGCGTTGGATACGCAGTATTTT. Residues: CASSQDFAGALDTQYF. The J gene is TRBJ2-3, the V gene TRBV4-3; D might be TRBD2 (7 bases). The CDR3 length is 16 residues. The germline V and J ends were trimmed by 0 bases and 6 bases, with 16 bases remaining between them. Germline V gives CDR1 LGHNA, CDR2 YSLEER.

The chain uses TRBV7-4 and TRBJ2-3; TRBD2 matches at 8 bases. The V gene end was trimmed by 7 bases and the J gene end by 2 bases; junction bases not matched to a gene: 8. The germline gives CDR1 SGHVT, CDR2 SQSDAQ. CDR3 size: 15 residues. The CDR3 is CASTRGRPYTDTQYF. The CDR3 DNA sequence: TGTGCCAGCACACGCGGGAGGCCCTACACAGATACGCAGTATTTT.

The V gene is TRBV7-2, the J gene TRBJ1-6, with D perhaps matching TRBD1 (5 bases). The CDR3 is 17 residues long. With 7 bases removed from V and 0 bases from J, the gap between germline ends came to 16 bases. Germline CDR1 and CDR2: SGHTA and FQGNSA. The CDR3 region is CASTQDRRGSYNSPLHF. CDR3 coding DNA: TGTGCCAGCACCCAGGACCGGAGGGGCTCCTATAATTCACCCCTCCACTTT.

DNA for the CDR3: TGTGCCAGCAGCAGCAGGGACAGGGTTTACGAGACCCAGTACTTC. Translating it yields CASSSRDRVYETQYF. The rearrangement uses TRBV7-9 and TRBJ2-5; 9 bases are a match to TRBD1. This CDR3 spans 15 amino acids. Looked up from germline, CDR1 is SEHNR and CDR2 is FQNEAQ (reference sequence). J lost 5 bases, V lost 5 bases, and 9 bases had no gene match.

This clone was observed a single time. The chain couples TRBV6-5 to TRBJ1-1; D may be TRBD1 (5 bases). V dropped 6 bases and J dropped 11 bases, with 16 bases sitting between them. Germline V gene sequence: CDR1 MNHEY, CDR2 SVGAGI. This CDR3 has 12 residues. The CDR3 DNA reads as TGTGCCAGCAGCCGTTCCCGGGGGAGGGCTTTCTTT. Translated, it gives CASSRSRGRAFF.

The chain carries TRBV7-3 and TRBJ2-1; 11 bases map to TRBD2. CDR1 is SGHTA and CDR2 is FQGTGA in the germline V gene. V lost 1 base, J lost 6 bases, and 11 bases stayed unmatched. The CDR3 has 18 residues. Here the CDR3 reads CASSLKPPLAGGGNEQFF. As DNA, the CDR3 is TGTGCCAGCAGCTTAAAACCCCCTTTAGCGGGAGGGGGCAATGAGCAGTTCTTC.

The CDR3 sequence is CASSERQLIGEKLFF. The CDR3, as DNA: TGTGCCAGCAGTGAGCGACAGCTTATAGGGGAAAAACTGTTTTTT. The V call is TRBV2, the J call TRBJ1-4, with D possibly matching TRBD1 (5 bases). CDR1 and CDR2 (germline): SNHLY, FYNNEI. The V end was cut by 3 bases, the J end by 8 bases, with 16 bases between. CDR3 size: 15 residues.

The V gene is TRBV6-5, the J gene TRBJ2-1; 8 nucleotides agree with TRBD2. The CDR3 runs 16 residues. Trimming took 0 bases from V and 0 from J; bases not matched to a gene: 1. CDR1 is MNHEY and CDR2 is SVGAGI in the germline V gene. CDR3 amino acids: CASSYSSGSSYNEQFF. CDR3 in DNA: TGTGCCAGCAGTTACTCGAGCGGGAGCTCCTACAATGAGCAGTTCTTC.

The rearrangement joins TRBV25-1 to TRBJ2-1; 9 bases line up with TRBD2. The CDR3 sequence is 15 residues long. V trimming: 3 bases; J trimming: 8 bases; junction bases outside the gene matches: 8. Per germline, CDR1 MGHDK and CDR2 SYGVNS. The CDR3 DNA reads as TGTGCCAGCAGTGACCGAGGAGCGGGAGGACATGAGCAGTTCTTC. It is translated as CASSDRGAGGHEQFF.

The rearrangement joins TRBV5-6 to TRBJ2-1; 12 bases match TRBD2. CDR1 and CDR2 from the germline V gene are SGHDT and YYEEEE. With 0 bases clipped from V and 3 bases from J, the junction kept 10 bases outside the gene matches. This CDR3 spans 19 amino acids. The CDR3 sequence: CASSLAGLAGQHRYNEQFF. The CDR3 DNA reads TGTGCCAGCAGCTTGGCCGGACTAGCGGGGCAGCACCGCTACAATGAGCAGTTCTTC.

The gene calls are TRBV2 and TRBJ1-4, with D tentatively TRBD1 (5 bases). Trimming stripped 6 bases from V and 3 bases from J, with 14 bases between. Germline V gene data show CDR1 as SNHLY and CDR2 as FYNNEI. The CDR3 length is 15 residues. The CDR3 DNA follows: TGTGCCAGCAGGGCCTTAGGGGTTCCTAATGAAAAACTGTTTTTT. Protein: CASRALGVPNEKLFF.

This chain links TRBV21-1 with TRBJ2-5; TRBD2 was called by the table and not checked on the DNA. TRBV21-1 corresponds to a pseudogene. The length of the CDR3 is 11 residues. In DNA form, the CDR3 reads TGTGCCAGTCCGAGGATCGAGACCCAGTACTTC. Translated, it gives CASPRIETQYF.

This chain links TRBV15 with TRBJ2-3; 10 bases match TRBD2. This CDR3 comprises 17 residues. The germline gives CDR1 LNHNV, CDR2 YYDKDF (reference sequence). J lost 4 bases, V lost 5 bases, and 12 bases had no gene match. CDR3 DNA sequence: TGTGCCACCAGCGCGCTCATAGCGGGGGGAACGGCAGATACGCAGTATTTT. Its translation: CATSALIAGGTADTQYF.

This rearrangement joins TRBV2 to TRBJ1-4, with no clear D. The germline gives CDR1 SNHLY, CDR2 FYNNEI. With 6 bases removed from V and 3 bases from J, the gap between germline ends came to 11 bases. The CDR3 runs 14 residues. CDR3: CASSFARPNEKLFF. CDR3 in DNA: TGTGCCAGCAGCTTCGCTAGGCCTAATGAAAAACTGTTTTTT. The full variable domain, its missing parts supplied by reference TRBV2 and TRBJ1-4, is EPEVTQTPSHQVTQMGQEVILRCVPISNHLYFYWYRQILGQKVEFLVSFYNNEISEKSEIFDDQFSVERPDGSNFTLKIRSTKLEDSAMYFCASSFARPNEKLFFGSGTQLSVL.

The chain combines TRBV4-3 with TRBJ2-3; 10 nucleotides agree with TRBD2. V shed 4 bases and J 2 bases; nucleotides not matched to a gene: 15. From germline, CDR1 is LGHNA and CDR2 YSLEER. CDR3 size: 19 residues. The CDR3 sequence: CASSPASGVAGGYTDTQYF. Written as DNA, the CDR3 is TGCGCCAGCAGCCCGGCGAGCGGGGTAGCGGGGGGTTACACAGATACGCAGTATTTT.

This rearrangement joins TRBV7-2 to TRBJ2-2; tentative D call: TRBD1 (7 bases). This CDR3 has 14 amino acids. The V gene lost 10 bases and the J gene lost 6 bases, with 18 bases spanning the gap. Germline CDR1 is SGHTA and CDR2 is FQGNSA. CDR3 nucleotide sequence: TGTGCCACCTCAGGGGGGCGGTGGGCCGGGGAGCTGTTTTTT. It yields the protein CATSGGRWAGELFF.

V is TRBV5-4 and J is TRBJ2-7; TRBD1 is a possible D gene (6 bases). CDR3 size: 15 residues. Germline V gene data show CDR1 as SGHNT and CDR2 as YYREEE (reference sequence). Trimming cost V 5 bases and J 5 bases, with 20 bases left between them. The CDR3, as DNA: TGTGCCAGCAGTAAAGCCTCCAGGGGAGTGGACGAGCAGTACTTC. It is translated as CASSKASRGVDEQYF. Full variable domain (missing parts from reference TRBV5-4 and TRBJ2-7): ETGVTQSPTHLIKTRGQQVTLRCSSQSGHNTVSWYQQALGQGPQFIFQYYREEENGRGNFPPRFSGLQFPNYSSELNVNALELDDSALYLCASSKASRGVDEQYFGPGTRLTVT.

The chain links TRBV6-5 to TRBJ2-5; 9 nucleotides line up with TRBD1. Germline V gene lookup returns CDR1 MNHEY and CDR2 SVGAGI. Unmatched junction bases numbered 9, after V lost 5 bases and J lost 5 bases. This CDR3 is built from 15 residues. The CDR3 region is CASSHTTGGSETQYF. CDR3 DNA: TGTGCCAGCAGTCACACTACAGGGGGCAGCGAGACCCAGTACTTC.

In DNA, the CDR3 is TGTGCCAGCAGCCCAAAGGGACTACTTACCTACGAGCAGTACTTC. Its translation: CASSPKGLLTYEQYF. This chain connects TRBV5-6 to TRBJ2-7; 7 nucleotides match TRBD2. Trimming at V came to 4 bases and at J to 2 bases, leaving 9 bases not matched to a gene. Germline CDR1 is SGHDT and CDR2 is YYEEEE. The CDR3 extends over 15 amino acids.

This rearrangement joins TRBV5-8 to TRBJ2-7, with D possibly TRBD1 on 6 matching bases. V was trimmed by 2 bases and J by 9 bases, leaving 9 bases between them. Germline V CDR1 and CDR2: SGHTS, YDEGEE. The CDR3 is 11 amino acids. The CDR3 DNA reads TGTGCCAGCAGCTTCAGGGGAGTGCAGTACTTC. Translation gives CASSFRGVQYF.

This clone was counted once. The chain uses TRBV28 and TRBJ1-6; 7 bases map to TRBD1. The V gene's germline CDR1 is MDHEN and CDR2 SYDVKM. The trim removed 2 bases at V and 3 bases at J, leaving 7 bases unmatched. The length of the CDR3 is 17 residues. The CDR3 DNA follows: TGTGCCAGCAGTTTAAGAAGGGGGCCCGACTATAATTCACCCCTCCACTTT. Its protein is CASSLRRGPDYNSPLHF.

CDR3 in DNA: TGTGCCAGCAGCATAACAGGGAGAGGTGGAGAAAAACTGTTTTTT. Protein: CASSITGRGGEKLFF. The chain employs TRBV9 and TRBJ1-4; maybe TRBD1 (6 bases). Germline V gene lookup returns CDR1 SGDLS and CDR2 YYNGEE. The CDR3 is 15 residues long. With 4 bases removed from V and 8 bases from J, the gap between germline ends came to 18 bases.

This clone was seen a few times. The junction shows a germline mismatch at one end, possibly a read error. This sequence joins TRBV27 and TRBJ2-7, with D possibly being TRBD2 (5 bases). This CDR3 spans 12 amino acids. Germline assignment: CDR1 MNHEY and CDR2 SMNVEV (reference sequence). For the CDR3, the DNA is TGTGCCAGCAGGGTTGTAGGCCGAAGGGAGATATTC. It translates to CASRVVGRREIF.

The rearrangement uses TRBV7-3 and TRBJ2-1; 9 bases align to TRBD2. Trimming cost V 5 bases and J 4 bases; bases outside gene matches: 6. This CDR3 is built from 15 residues. CDR1 and CDR2 (germline): SGHTA, FQGTGA. The CDR3 loop reads CASSLPLAGYNEQFF. The CDR3 DNA reads as TGTGCCAGCAGCCTTCCCCTAGCGGGATACAATGAGCAGTTCTTC. The full variable domain, rest sourced from reference TRBV7-3 and TRBJ2-1, is GAGVSQTPSNKVTEKGKYVELRCDPISGHTALYWYRQSLGQGPEFLIYFQGTGAADDSGLPNDRFFAVRPEGSVSTLKIQRTERGDSAVYLCASSLPLAGYNEQFFGPGTRLTVL.

The chain couples TRBV7-9 to TRBJ2-2; 8 positions match TRBD2. V shed 7 bases and J 4 bases; nucleotides not matched to a gene: 5. The length of the CDR3 is 14 residues. CDR1 is SEHNR and CDR2 is FQNEAQ in the germline V gene (reference sequence). This CDR3 reads CASTGLAGTGELFF. CDR3 in DNA: TGTGCCAGCACAGGCCTAGCGGGCACCGGGGAGCTGTTTTTT.

The chain recombines TRBV5-4 with TRBJ2-1; weak D call: TRBD2 (6 bases). Germline CDR1 is SGHNT and CDR2 is YYREEE (reference sequence). This CDR3 contains 16 residues. With 3 bases removed from V and 5 bases from J, the gap between germline ends came to 18 bases. The CDR3 region has the DNA TGTGCCAGCAGCTCCTCGACCCGGGACTCGAACAATGAGCAGTTCTTC. It is translated as CASSSSTRDSNNEQFF.

The chain joins TRBV13 to TRBJ2-4; 10 nucleotides agree with TRBD1. Looked up from germline, CDR1 is PRHDT and CDR2 is FYEKMQ (reference sequence). V shed 5 bases, J shed 7 bases, and the junction held 8 bases outside the gene matches. The CDR3 sequence is 15 residues long. DNA of the CDR3: TGTGCCAGCAGCCCTTTGGGACAGGGGACGAACATTCAGTACTTC. Residues: CASSPLGQGTNIQYF. Together with reference TRBV13 and TRBJ2-4, the CDR3 gives the full variable domain: AAGVIQSPRHLIKEKRETATLKCYPIPRHDTVYWYQQGPGQDPQFLISFYEKMQSDKGSIPDRFSAQQFSDYHSELNMSSLELGDSALYFCASSPLGQGTNIQYFGAGTRLSVL.